Following are 10 T cell receptor beta chains from one sample sequenced in a study of immune cell composition in non-small cell lung cancer. Sequencing was performed with immunoSEQ multiplex PCR; in TCRdb, only in-frame clones are kept and a portion is missing. The sample holds some 8,000 clones, around 75% seen once. Material: lung tumor tissue. All receptors derive from a human donor with non-small cell lung cancer.

In its sample, this clone is medium-sized (0.01 to 0.1%). This chain connects TRBV7-2 to TRBJ2-7; D possibly corresponds to TRBD2 (6 bases). V lost 1 base and J lost 4, with 11 bases in between. Germline-derived CDR1 and CDR2 are SGHTA and FQGNSA. The CDR3 is 14 amino acids. The chain's CDR3 is CASSLEFSGYEQYF. For the CDR3, the DNA is TGTGCCAGCAGCTTAGAGTTTAGCGGATACGAGCAGTACTTC.

The V gene is TRBV2, the J gene TRBJ2-7, with D hard to call. Germline CDR1 SNHLY, CDR2 FYNNEI. The CDR3 has 13 residues. V shed 6 bases and J shed 0 bases, with 9 bases lying between them. In DNA, the CDR3 is TGTGCCAGCAGCTTACGGAGCTCCTACGAGCAGTACTTC. Protein sequence: CASSLRSSYEQYF.

The V and J genes are TRBV11-2 and TRBJ2-6; D is possibly TRBD1 (6 bases). This CDR3 is 17 amino acids long. Per the germline V gene, CDR1 is SGHAT and CDR2 is FQNNGV. V shed 1 base and J shed 2 bases, with 12 bases lying between them. The CDR3 region has the DNA TGTGCCAGCAGCTTAGGCACAGGGTTTGCTGGGGCCAACGTCCTGACTTTC. It codes for CASSLGTGFAGANVLTF.

CDR3 protein: CASSSGLIAGGRSQYF. The CDR3 nucleotides read TGTGCCAGCAGTTCCGGACTTATAGCGGGAGGGCGTTCCCAGTACTTC. J is TRBJ2-5 and V is TRBV28, with TRBD2 identical over 11 bases. The CDR3 is 16 residues long. The J segment lost 9 bases and the V segment lost 4 bases, leaving 13 bases of the junction unmatched. Germline lookup yields CDR1 MDHEN and CDR2 SYDVKM.

The J gene is TRBJ2-7, the V gene TRBV7-2; possibly TRBD2 for D (6 bases). This CDR3 comprises 13 residues. Trimming took 5 bases from V and 1 from J, leaving 9 bases between them. The germline gives CDR1 SGHTA, CDR2 FQGNSA. Here the CDR3 reads CASSPGVSYEQYF. The CDR3 DNA is TGTGCCAGCAGCCCGGGGGTTTCCTACGAGCAGTACTTC.

In its sample, this clone was seen a few times. The CDR3 loop reads CASSPGTDYEQYF. CDR3 coding DNA: TGTGCCAGCAGCCCCGGGACAGACTACGAGCAGTACTTC. The V call is TRBV7-2, the J call TRBJ2-7, with 7 bases matching TRBD1. In germline, CDR1 is SGHTA, CDR2 FQGNSA. This CDR3 is 13 amino acids long. The V segment lost 5 bases and the J segment 3 bases; nucleotides outside the gene matches: 4.

V usage is TRBV4-1 and J usage is TRBJ2-2; 7 bases line up with TRBD1. In germline, CDR1 is MGHRA, CDR2 YSYEKL. There are 16 residues in the CDR3. V lost 0 bases to trimming and J lost 1 base; unmatched junction nucleotides: 2. The CDR3 here is CASSQERTGNTGELFF. DNA of the CDR3: TGCGCCAGCAGCCAAGAAAGGACAGGGAACACCGGGGAGCTGTTTTTT.

CDR3 loop: CASSLGGASGSIYNEQFF. CDR3 DNA: TGTGCCAGCAGCTTGGGGGGGGCTAGCGGGAGTATCTACAATGAGCAGTTCTTC. This sequence joins TRBV5-6 and TRBJ2-1, with 10 positions matching TRBD2. V lost 0 bases to trimming and J lost 3 bases; unmatched junction nucleotides: 9. CDR1 is SGHDT, CDR2 YYEEEE, per germline. The CDR3 sequence is 18 residues long. The full variable domain, in which reference TRBV5-6 and TRBJ2-1 provide the parts outside the CDR3, is DAGVTQSPTHLIKTRGQQVTLRCSPKSGHDTVSWYQQALGQGPQFIFQYYEEEERQRGNFPDRFSGHQFPNYSSELNVNALLLGDSALYLCASSLGGASGSIYNEQFFGPGTRLTVL.

The chain joins TRBV28 to TRBJ2-5; 8 bases line up with TRBD2. CDR1 is MDHEN and CDR2 is SYDVKM in the germline V gene. CDR3 length: 11 amino acids. V lost 5 bases, J lost 9 bases, and 2 bases stayed unmatched. The CDR3 sequence: CASSPGRAQYF. In DNA, the CDR3 is TGTGCCAGCAGTCCCGGGAGGGCCCAGTACTTC.

The chain employs TRBV19 and TRBJ1-2, with a tentative D call TRBD1 (5 bases). The CDR3 extends over 15 amino acids. Germline CDR1 LNHDA, CDR2 SQIVND (reference sequence). The V gene lost 3 bases and the J gene lost 4 bases, with 15 bases spanning the gap. The CDR3, as DNA: TGTGCCAGTAGTATTCGTCAAGACAGCTTCTATGGCTACACCTTC. This translates into CASSIRQDSFYGYTF.